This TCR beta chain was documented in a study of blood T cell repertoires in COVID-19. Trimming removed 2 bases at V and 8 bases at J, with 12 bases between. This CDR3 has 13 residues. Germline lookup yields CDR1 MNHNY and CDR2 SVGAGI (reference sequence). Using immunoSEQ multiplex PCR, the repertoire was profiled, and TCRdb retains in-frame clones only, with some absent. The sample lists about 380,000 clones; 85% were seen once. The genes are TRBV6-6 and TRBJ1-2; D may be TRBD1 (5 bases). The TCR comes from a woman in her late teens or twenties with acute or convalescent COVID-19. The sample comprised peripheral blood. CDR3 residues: CASSYADNGGYTF. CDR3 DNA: TGTGCCAGCAGTTACGCGGACAATGGAGGCTACACCTTC.